This TCR beta chain was found in a study of blood T cell repertoires in COVID-19. For the study at large: Sources were T cells, B-cell-depleted T cells, or PBMCs; the material itself was cDNA or gDNA.

Authors' data handling: Amplification from reference gene primers served as the basis for estimated nucleated cell counts. Sequenced by immunoSEQ multiplex PCR; TCRdb stores in-frame clones only, minus some. The D gene and trimming were derived from the DNA, and the V and J assignments and clone size from that table. The table shows some 200,000 clones, with over 75% occurring only once. Seattle participants joined during active infection and were tracked over time. The CDR3 contains 13 residues. With V trimmed by 2 bases and J by 4 bases, 1 base remained unmatched. Germline CDR1 reads SGHNT; CDR2 reads YENEEA.

The clonotype was recovered from a woman in her 70s with COVID-19, enrolled during active disease. J is TRBJ2-5 and V is TRBV11-3, with 7 bases matching TRBD1. Specimen: peripheral blood. The CDR3 DNA follows: TGTGCCAGCAGCTTATCAGGGGGAGAGACCCAGTACTTC. Translating it yields CASSLSGGETQYF.